The 19 T cell receptor beta chains below all came from one sample that was sequenced in a study of blood T cell repertoires in COVID-19. The table came from immunoSEQ multiplex PCR; TCRdb's copy has only in-frame clones and leaves some out. The sample has some 360,000 clones; around nine tenths are singletons. Source material: PBMCs or T cells enriched from blood (not recorded which). The receptors come from a woman aged 25 to 39 who had been exposed to COVID-19.

The chain couples TRBV3-1 (or the pseudogene TRBV3-2) to TRBJ1-1, with a tentative D call TRBD1 (6 bases). With 4 bases removed from V and 6 bases from J, the gap between germline ends came to 18 bases. CDR3 length: 15 residues. Germline V lookup: CDR1 LGHDT, CDR2 YNNKEL (reference sequence). The CDR3 spells CASSRSGRGVSEAFF. The CDR3 DNA reads TGTGCCAGCAGCCGCTCCGGCAGGGGAGTGTCTGAAGCTTTCTTT.

This clone occurred once. V is TRBV28 and J is TRBJ2-7; 7 nucleotides line up with TRBD1. Unmatched junction bases numbered 8, after V lost 9 bases and J lost 3 bases. The CDR3 sequence is 13 residues long. The V gene's germline CDR1 is MDHEN and CDR2 SYDVKM. CDR3 in DNA: TGTGCCAGTAGGGCAGGGGGACACTACGAGCAGTACTTC. Its protein product is CASRAGGHYEQYF. The full variable domain, completed using reference TRBV28 and TRBJ2-7, is DVKVTQSSRYLVKRTGEKVFLECVQDMDHENMFWYRQDPGLGLRLIYFSYDVKMKEKGDIPEGYSVSREKKERFSLILESASTNQTSMYLCASRAGGHYEQYFGPGTRLTVT.

The J gene is TRBJ1-1, the V gene TRBV20-1, with D hard to call. This CDR3 contains 13 residues. Germline loops: CDR1 DFQATT, CDR2 SNEGSKA (reference sequence). With 3 bases removed from V and 4 bases from J, the gap between germline ends came to 12 bases. The CDR3 bases are TGCAGTGCTAGTTCGGGGTTGGGCACTGAAGCTTTCTTT. Amino acids: CSASSGLGTEAFF.

The chain combines TRBV10-3 with TRBJ1-5; D is possibly TRBD1 (5 bases). Trimming shortened V by 3 bases and J by 1 base, and 16 bases separated the two germline ends. The CDR3 is 17 residues long. Germline CDR1 ENHRY, CDR2 SYGVKD. The CDR3 spells CAISELSGLSSNQPQHF. The CDR3 region has the DNA TGTGCCATCAGTGAACTGTCAGGGCTTTCGAGCAATCAGCCCCAGCATTTT.

V usage is TRBV2 and J usage is TRBJ1-5; 10 bases line up with TRBD1. The CDR3 spans 15 residues. The V gene's germline CDR1 is SNHLY and CDR2 FYNNEI. V dropped 6 bases and J dropped 7; count of bases not matched to a gene: 9. The CDR3 loop reads CASSMGQGLRQPQHF. In DNA, the CDR3 is TGTGCCAGCAGCATGGGACAGGGGTTAAGACAGCCCCAGCATTTT.

Turning to this clone: One end of the junction varies from germline; a read error may be responsible. This rearrangement joins TRBV7-7 to TRBJ1-5, with 7 bases identical to TRBD1. Germline assignment: CDR1 SSHAT and CDR2 FNYEAQ (reference sequence). This CDR3 contains 17 residues. CDR3 sequence (DNA): TGTGCTAGCAGCTTGCCGAGACAGGGCGATAGCAATCAGCCCCAGCATTTT. Protein sequence: CASSLPRQGDSNQPQHF.

The rearrangement joins TRBV18 to TRBJ1-5; TRBD1 aligns across 11 bases. This CDR3 comprises 15 residues. With V trimmed by 3 bases and J by 6 bases, 4 bases remained unmatched. CDR1 KGHSH and CDR2 LQKENI come from the germline V gene. CDR3 protein: CASSPGTGGGQPQHF. The CDR3, as DNA: TGTGCCAGCTCACCTGGGACAGGGGGTGGTCAGCCCCAGCATTTT.

The genes are TRBV28 and TRBJ2-6, with D perhaps matching TRBD2 (6 bases). Germline V gene sequence: CDR1 MDHEN, CDR2 SYDVKM. Trimming left V 5 bases short and J 0 bases short, with 17 bases between. The CDR3 covers 18 residues. The CDR3 reads CASSPTWGGPSGANVLTF. In DNA form, the CDR3 reads TGTGCCAGCAGTCCCACCTGGGGAGGACCCTCTGGGGCCAACGTCCTGACTTTC.

The V gene is TRBV5-1, the J gene TRBJ2-7; perhaps TRBD1 as D (6 bases). In germline, CDR1 is SGHRS, CDR2 YFSETQ. The CDR3 consists of 20 residues. Trimming stripped 2 bases from V and 0 bases from J, with 27 bases between. The CDR3 nucleotides are TGCGCCAGCAGCTTTCCTGCCCCCCCAAACGACAGGAGAGACTCCTACGAGCAGTACTTC. This translates into CASSFPAPPNDRRDSYEQYF. The full variable domain, completed using reference TRBV5-1 and TRBJ2-7, is KAGVTQTPRYLIKTRGQQVTLSCSPISGHRSVSWYQQTPGQGLQFLFEYFSETQRNKGNFPGRFSGRQFSNSRSEMNVSTLELGDSALYLCASSFPAPPNDRRDSYEQYFGPGTRLTVT.

This clone came up many times. The gene calls are TRBV12-3 or TRBV12-4 and TRBJ1-2; D is ambiguous. Between the trimmed V and J ends, which lost 3 bases and 4 bases, there was a span of 6 bases. This CDR3 comprises 12 residues. The CDR3 DNA reads TGTGCCAGCAGTTTCGGCGGCTATGGCTACACCTTC. It codes for CASSFGGYGYTF.

The chain is built from TRBV9 and TRBJ1-1; 7 bases are a match to TRBD1. The CDR3 loop spans 12 amino acids. J was trimmed by 7 bases and V by 4 bases; bases with no gene match: 4. Germline CDR1 is SGDLS and CDR2 is YYNGEE. CDR3 region: CASSSDRVEAFF. For the CDR3, the DNA is TGTGCCAGCAGCTCTGACAGGGTTGAAGCTTTCTTT.

This sequence joins TRBV5-1 and TRBJ2-1, with 8 bases matching TRBD2. After removal of 5 bases from V and 6 bases from J, the junction contained 7 bases not matched to a gene. CDR1 SGHRS and CDR2 YFSETQ come from the germline V gene. This CDR3 has 14 residues. The DNA for the CDR3 is TGCGCCAGCAGACGTAGCGGGACCCCCAATGAGCAGTTCTTC. It specifies CASRRSGTPNEQFF. The full variable domain, in which reference TRBV5-1 and TRBJ2-1 provide the parts outside the CDR3, is KAGVTQTPRYLIKTRGQQVTLSCSPISGHRSVSWYQQTPGQGLQFLFEYFSETQRNKGNFPGRFSGRQFSNSRSEMNVSTLELGDSALYLCASRRSGTPNEQFFGPGTRLTVL.

V usage is TRBV7-6 and J usage is TRBJ2-1; 10 nucleotides agree with TRBD2. V gave up 1 base and J gave up 4 bases; unmatched junction bases: 4. Looked up from germline, CDR1 is SGHVS and CDR2 is FNYEAQ. The CDR3 runs to 16 residues. The CDR3 protein is CASSLGTSGVYNEQFF. CDR3 coding DNA: TGTGCCAGCAGCTTAGGGACTAGCGGAGTATACAATGAGCAGTTCTTC.

About this clone itself: The sample has other DNA sequences that encode this CDR3 too. This rearrangement joins TRBV4-1 to TRBJ2-7; TRBD2 might be the D (5 bases). The CDR3 spans 14 residues. V dropped 0 bases and J dropped 3 bases, with 9 bases sitting between them. Per the germline V gene, CDR1 is MGHRA and CDR2 is YSYEKL. The CDR3 protein is CASSQDPSSYEQYF. The CDR3 region has the DNA TGCGCCAGCAGCCAAGATCCTAGCAGCTACGAGCAGTACTTC.

This clone has ten or more counts. The rearrangement uses TRBV20-1 and TRBJ2-7; a weak D match, TRBD1 (6 bases). CDR3 length: 11 amino acids. Germline V lookup: CDR1 DFQATT, CDR2 SNEGSKA (reference sequence). Trimming cost V 4 bases and J 3 bases, with 7 bases left between them. In nucleotides, the CDR3 is TGCAGTGCTAAGGACAGCTACGAGCAGTACTTC. Encoded protein: CSAKDSYEQYF.

There are a few counts of this clone. This chain's CDR3 is CASSINRVHEQYF. The DNA of the CDR3 is TGTGCCAGCTCAATCAACAGGGTCCACGAGCAGTACTTC. The chain carries TRBV18 and TRBJ2-7; D perhaps matches TRBD1 (6 bases). Germline V CDR1 and CDR2: KGHSH, LQKENI. The CDR3 consists of 13 residues. V was trimmed by 5 bases and J by 5 bases, leaving 13 bases between them.

The rearrangement joins TRBV12-5 to TRBJ2-7; 8 nucleotides agree with TRBD2. There are 17 residues in the CDR3. Germline assignment: CDR1 LGHNT and CDR2 FRNRAP. V lost 1 base, J lost 4 bases, and 12 bases stayed unmatched. The CDR3 sequence is CASGLAPHSGSSYEQYF. Written as DNA, the CDR3 is TGTGCTAGTGGTTTGGCCCCCCACAGCGGGAGTTCTTACGAGCAGTACTTC.

The chain couples TRBV10-1 to TRBJ2-1; 13 bases are shared with TRBD2. This CDR3 region has 17 residues. The V segment lost 2 bases and the J segment 3 bases; nucleotides outside the gene matches: 4. Per the germline V gene, CDR1 is WNHNN and CDR2 is SYGVQD (reference sequence). The CDR3 spells CASSELGLAGDYNEQFF. The CDR3 DNA sequence: TGCGCCAGCAGTGAGCTAGGACTAGCGGGAGACTACAATGAGCAGTTCTTC.

The chain joins TRBV20-1 to TRBJ1-1; TRBD1 matches at 7 bases. V trimming: 6 bases; J trimming: 7 bases; junction bases outside the gene matches: 5. The CDR3 consists of 11 residues. Germline V lookup: CDR1 DFQATT, CDR2 SNEGSKA (reference sequence). The CDR3 here is CSAPRTGEAFF. In DNA, the CDR3 is TGCAGTGCACCTAGGACAGGTGAAGCTTTCTTT.